A single sample gave rise to the 9 T cell receptor beta chains below, sequenced in a study of cytomegalovirus exposure and HLA in healthy donors. The primer mix had 60 Vbeta and 13 Jbeta primers. TCRdb's copy holds only in-frame clones and misses some; the assay was immunoSEQ multiplex PCR. The table has about 240,000 clones, over 70% seen once. The sample comprised PBMCs. The receptor source for this set is a woman in her sixties or seventies in good health and CMV-seropositive.

The chain combines TRBV28 with TRBJ1-2, with 9 bases lining up with TRBD1. V lost 8 bases, J lost 6 bases, and 4 bases stayed unmatched. Germline V gene sequence: CDR1 MDHEN, CDR2 SYDVKM. The CDR3 is 12 residues long. The CDR3 nucleotides read TGTGCCAGCGGTAGACAGGGGGATGGCTACACCTTC. It is translated as CASGRQGDGYTF.

V is TRBV18 and J is TRBJ1-5; 7 positions match TRBD1. After removal of 5 bases from V and 10 bases from J, the junction contained 8 bases not matched to a gene. This CDR3 has 13 amino acids. In germline, CDR1 is KGHSH, CDR2 LQKENI. The CDR3 DNA follows: TGTGCCAGCTCAACGACAGGGAGTAGTCCCCAGCATTTT. Its protein is CASSTTGSSPQHF.

In its sample, this clone was seen a few times. The chain joins TRBV7-2 to TRBJ1-1; 7 nucleotides line up with TRBD1. The CDR3 is 14 residues long. Per the germline V gene, CDR1 is SGHTA and CDR2 is FQGNSA. Unmatched junction bases numbered 9, after V lost 5 bases and J lost 6 bases. CDR3 amino acids: CASSRKGALAEAFF. The DNA for the CDR3 is TGTGCCAGCAGCCGTAAGGGGGCGCTGGCTGAAGCTTTCTTT. The full variable domain, its missing parts supplied by reference TRBV7-2 and TRBJ1-1, is GAGVSQSPSNKVTEKGKDVELRCDPISGHTALYWYRQSLGQGLEFLIYFQGNSAPDKSGLPSDRFSAERTGGSVSTLTIQRTQQEDSAVYLCASSRKGALAEAFFGQGTRLTVV.

This chain links TRBV18 with TRBJ1-3, with D unresolved. This CDR3 is built from 16 residues. Trimming left V 0 bases short and J 0 bases short, with 9 bases between. Germline V gives CDR1 KGHSH, CDR2 LQKENI. CDR3 coding DNA: TGTGCCAGCTCACCACCTCGACAAGTCTCTGGAAACACCATATATTTT. It translates to CASSPPRQVSGNTIYF.

V and J are TRBV2 and TRBJ1-1; 9 nucleotides line up with TRBD1. The CDR3 consists of 12 residues. V lost 7 bases, J lost 7 bases, and 4 bases stayed unmatched. Germline V gene data show CDR1 as SNHLY and CDR2 as FYNNEI. Here the CDR3 reads CASTLDRGEAFF. CDR3 DNA: TGTGCCAGCACCTTGGACAGGGGTGAAGCTTTCTTT. The variable domain in full, completed from reference TRBV2 and TRBJ1-1, reads EPEVTQTPSHQVTQMGQEVILRCVPISNHLYFYWYRQILGQKVEFLVSFYNNEISEKSEIFDDQFSVERPDGSNFTLKIRSTKLEDSAMYFCASTLDRGEAFFGQGTRLTVV.

The rearrangement links TRBV10-1 to TRBJ2-7; 7 nucleotides align to TRBD1. Unmatched junction bases numbered 7, after V lost 6 bases and J lost 2 bases. Germline assignment: CDR1 WNHNN and CDR2 SYGVQD (reference sequence). This CDR3 is built from 14 residues. CDR3 sequence: CASSEGQQPYEQYF. DNA for the CDR3: TGCGCCAGCAGCGAGGGACAGCAACCCTACGAGCAGTACTTC.

This chain connects TRBV28 to TRBJ2-7; a possible D gene is TRBD2 (5 bases). Trimming pared 2 bases from V and 4 bases from J, leaving 12 bases between. The CDR3 spans 14 residues. The germline gives CDR1 MDHEN, CDR2 SYDVKM. The DNA for the CDR3 is TGTGCCAGCAGTTTACCCAAACTAGTTTACGAGCAGTACTTC. Translation gives CASSLPKLVYEQYF. The full variable domain, with the rest looked up from reference TRBV28 and TRBJ2-7, is DVKVTQSSRYLVKRTGEKVFLECVQDMDHENMFWYRQDPGLGLRLIYFSYDVKMKEKGDIPEGYSVSREKKERFSLILESASTNQTSMYLCASSLPKLVYEQYFGPGTRLTVT.

This chain joins TRBV5-1 and TRBJ1-1; possible D gene TRBD1, 5 bases. The CDR3 has 13 residues. Per germline, CDR1 SGHRS and CDR2 YFSETQ. V lost 2 bases and J lost 5, with 10 bases in between. This chain's CDR3 is CASSFGGGTEAFF. CDR3 bases: TGCGCCAGCAGCTTCGGGGGGGGAACTGAAGCTTTCTTT.

The chain joins TRBV5-6 to TRBJ2-1, with TRBD1 matching 10 bases. The CDR3 runs to 15 residues. From germline, CDR1 is SGHDT and CDR2 YYEEEE. Trimming removed 4 bases from V and 12 bases from J; junction bases left unmatched: 13. CDR3 protein: CASSHRDRGVVVQFF. The CDR3 coding sequence is TGTGCCAGCAGCCACCGGGACAGGGGTGTTGTAGTGCAGTTCTTC.